This section outlines one TCR beta chain sequence together with its context. The protocol was immunoSEQ multiplex PCR, while the TCRdb copy is restricted to in-frame clones and leaves out a portion. The sample shows some 180,000 clones, around 78% of them seen only once. This specimen belongs to a study of blood T cell repertoires in COVID-19. The germline gives CDR1 LNHNV, CDR2 YYDKDF (reference sequence). Trimming shortened V by 3 bases and J by 5 bases, and 13 bases separated the two germline ends. The CDR3 is 14 amino acids. The sample was peripheral blood. The rearrangement uses TRBV15 and TRBJ1-1, with D unresolved. The receptor comes from a woman older than 75 with active or convalescent COVID-19. The CDR3 is CATSRGKRETEAFF. The CDR3 DNA reads TGTGCCACCAGCAGGGGAAAACGGGAGACTGAAGCTTTCTTT. The entire variable domain, with the rest obtained from reference TRBV15 and TRBJ1-1, is as follows: DAMVIQNPRYQVTQFGKPVTLSCSQTLNHNVMYWYQQKSSQAPKLLFHYYDKDFNNEADTPDNFQSRRPNTSFCFLDIRSPGLGDTAMYLCATSRGKRETEAFFGQGTRLTVV.